Given below is one TCR beta chain in context. Its specificity is not known. Germline V lookup: CDR1 DFQATT, CDR2 SNEGSKA (reference sequence). With 3 bases removed from V and 5 bases from J, the gap between germline ends came to 10 bases. This CDR3 comprises 12 residues. This sample is part of a study of persistence of HIV-infected CD4 T cells. The overall study: Suppressive ART had lasted a median of roughly eight years. Whole-study results and caveats: Degenerate expanded CDR3beta sequences were enriched among CMV- and Gag-responding cells.

The immunoSEQ assay was version 4, run in survey mode. Clones were sequenced by immunoSEQ multiplex PCR, and TCRdb holds only the in-frame ones, with some missing. The sample lists 30,000 to 40,000 clones; roughly 80% were seen once. Overlapping HIV-1 Gag 15-mer peptides at roughly 1 ug per peptide per mL were used. CD40L/CD69 double-negative CD45RO-high memory CD4+ T cells were collected. Donors were HIV-1-infected adults who began suppressive ART during chronic infection. The sequence was obtained from an adult woman with HIV who was CMV-seropositive. The J gene is TRBJ2-5, the V gene TRBV20-1; D unclear. The sample here was CD4+ T cells sorted from PBMCs after approximately 19-hour stimulation, taken from a patient who received antiretroviral therapy. Here the CDR3 reads CSASSVSETQYF. CDR3 in DNA: TGCAGTGCTAGTTCTGTTTCTGAGACCCAGTACTTC.